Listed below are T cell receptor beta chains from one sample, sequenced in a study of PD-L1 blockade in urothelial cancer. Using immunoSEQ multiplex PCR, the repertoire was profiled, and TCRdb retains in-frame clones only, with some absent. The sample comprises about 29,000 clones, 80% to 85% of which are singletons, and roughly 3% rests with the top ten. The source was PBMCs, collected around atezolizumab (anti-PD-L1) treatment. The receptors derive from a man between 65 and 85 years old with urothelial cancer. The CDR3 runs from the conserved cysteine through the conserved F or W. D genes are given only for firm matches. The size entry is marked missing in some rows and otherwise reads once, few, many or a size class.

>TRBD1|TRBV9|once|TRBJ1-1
CASSAGQGASEAFF
TGTGCCAGCAGCGCGGGACAGGGGGCCTCTGAAGCTTTCTTT
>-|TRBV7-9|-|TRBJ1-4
CASSLGFLEKLFF
TGTGCCAGCAGCTTAGGGTTCCTAGAAAAACTGTTTTTT
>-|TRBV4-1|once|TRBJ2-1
CASSQDGGYSYNEQFF
TGCGCCAGCAGCCAAGATGGAGGTTACTCCTACAATGAGCAGTTCTTC
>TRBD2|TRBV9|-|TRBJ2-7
CASSVTGGREQYF
TGTGCCAGCAGCGTGACGGGAGGGCGGGAGCAGTACTTC
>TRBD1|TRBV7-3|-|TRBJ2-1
CASSQDRAGNEQFF
TGTGCCAGCAGCCAAGACAGGGCTGGCAATGAGCAGTTCTTC
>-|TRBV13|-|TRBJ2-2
CASSLVQHGMNTGELFF
TGTGCCAGCAGCTTAGTCCAACACGGGATGAACACCGGGGAGCTGTTTTTT
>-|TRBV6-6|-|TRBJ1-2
CASLGGEYGYTF
TGTGCCAGCCTAGGAGGGGAATATGGCTACACCTTC
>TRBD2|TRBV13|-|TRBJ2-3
CASSVTGTSGSTDTQYF
TGTGCCAGCAGCGTTACCGGGACTAGCGGAAGCACAGATACGCAGTATTTT
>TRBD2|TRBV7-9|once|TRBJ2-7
CASSLGLANYEQYF
TGTGCCAGCAGCTTAGGACTAGCGAACTACGAGCAGTACTTC
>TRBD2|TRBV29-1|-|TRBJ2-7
CSVTSGRAGEQYF
TGCAGCGTAACTAGCGGGAGGGCCGGCGAGCAGTACTTC
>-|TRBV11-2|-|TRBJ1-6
CASSLELYNSPLHF
TGTGCCAGCAGCTTAGAACTTTATAATTCACCCCTCCACTTT
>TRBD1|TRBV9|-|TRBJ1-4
CASSVATGQFEKLFF
TGTGCCAGCAGCGTAGCTACGGGACAGTTTGAAAAACTGTTTTTT
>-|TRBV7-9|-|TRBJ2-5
CASSLDLEETQYF
TGTGCCAGCAGCTTAGACCTAGAAGAGACCCAGTACTTC
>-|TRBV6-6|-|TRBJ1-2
CASSYRQAGGYTF
TGTGCCAGCAGTTACCGGCAGGCTGGAGGCTACACCTTC
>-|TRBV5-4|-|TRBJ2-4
CASSGGEQNIQYF
TGTGCCAGCTCCGGTGGAGAGCAAAACATTCAGTACTTC
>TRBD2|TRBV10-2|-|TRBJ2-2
CASSEPGLGGELFF
TGCGCCAGCAGTGAACCGGGACTAGGCGGGGAGCTGTTTTTT
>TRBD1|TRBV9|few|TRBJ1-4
CASSVVPSGGNEKLFF
TGTGCCAGCAGCGTAGTCCCTTCAGGGGGTAATGAAAAACTGTTTTTT
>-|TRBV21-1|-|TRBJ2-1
CASSNRGYNEQFF
TGTGCCAGCAGCAACCGGGGCTACAATGAGCAGTTCTTC
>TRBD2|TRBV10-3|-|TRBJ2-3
CAISESAGGGQADTQYF
TGTGCCATCAGTGAGTCGGCCGGGGGGGGGCAGGCAGATACGCAGTATTTT
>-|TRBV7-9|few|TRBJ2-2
CASSLPRGELFF
TGTGCCAGCAGCTTACCCCGCGGGGAGCTGTTTTTT
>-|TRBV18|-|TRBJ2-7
CASSRQGYEQYF
TGTGCCAGCTCACGTCAGGGTTACGAGCAGTACTTC
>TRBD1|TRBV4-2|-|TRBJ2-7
CASSLSQTGRYEQYF
TGTGCCAGCAGCCTCTCGCAGACAGGGCGTTACGAGCAGTACTTC
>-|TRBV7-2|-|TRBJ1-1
CASSSQGGGNTEAFF
TGTGCCAGCAGCTCTCAGGGCGGCGGGAACACTGAAGCTTTCTTT
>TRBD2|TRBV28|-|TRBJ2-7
CASRAGGLDYEQYF
TGTGCCAGCAGGGCGGGGGGGTTGGACTACGAGCAGTACTTC
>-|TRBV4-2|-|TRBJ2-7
CASSQGGSSTYEQYF
TGTGCCAGCAGCCAAGGTGGGAGTTCCACCTACGAGCAGTACTTC
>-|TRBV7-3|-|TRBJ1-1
CASSQQENTEAFF
TGTGCCAGCAGCCAGCAGGAGAACACTGAAGCTTTCTTT
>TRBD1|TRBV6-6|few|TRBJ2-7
CASSYLLGQSYEQYF
TGTGCCAGCAGTTACTTACTGGGACAGTCCTACGAGCAGTACTTC
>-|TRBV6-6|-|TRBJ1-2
CASSQGTDYGYTF
TGTGCCAGCAGTCAGGGGACGGACTATGGCTACACCTTC
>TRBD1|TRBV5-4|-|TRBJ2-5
CASSSPGQAYQETQYF
TGTGCCAGCAGCTCGCCGGGACAGGCGTACCAAGAGACCCAGTACTTC
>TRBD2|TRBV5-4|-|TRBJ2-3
CASSLGGGNTDTQYF
TGTGCCAGCAGCTTGGGGGGGGGAAACACAGATACGCAGTATTTT
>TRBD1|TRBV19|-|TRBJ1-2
CASTHPLGTGDPNYGYTF
TGTGCCAGTACCCACCCACTCGGGACAGGGGATCCCAACTATGGCTACACCTTC
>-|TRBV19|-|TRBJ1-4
CASSIGGATNEKLFF
TGTGCCAGTAGTATAGGGGGAGCAACTAATGAAAAACTGTTTTTT
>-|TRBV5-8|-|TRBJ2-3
CASSPYPDTQYF
TGTGCCAGCAGCCCCTACCCAGATACGCAGTATTTT
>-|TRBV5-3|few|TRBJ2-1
CAFNDRYNEQFF
TGTGCCTTCAACGACAGGTACAATGAGCAGTTCTTC
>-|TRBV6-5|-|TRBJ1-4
CASSYSSGTNEKLFF
TGTGCCAGCAGTTACTCCTCAGGGACTAATGAAAAACTGTTTTTT
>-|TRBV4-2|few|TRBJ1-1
CASSITDTEAFF
TGTGCCAGCAGCATAACAGACACTGAAGCTTTCTTT
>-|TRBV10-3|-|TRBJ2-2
CAISDFTGQGNTGELFF
TGTGCCATCAGTGATTTTACCGGGCAGGGGAACACCGGGGAGCTGTTTTTT
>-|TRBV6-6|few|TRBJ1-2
CASSYSAAVYGYTF
TGTGCCAGCAGTTACTCAGCAGCGGTCTATGGCTACACCTTC
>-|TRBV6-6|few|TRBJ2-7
CASSYSSDSEQYF
TGTGCCAGCAGTTACTCGTCGGACAGCGAGCAGTACTTC
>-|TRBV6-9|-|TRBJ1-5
CASSYFVFRDTPLEMSNQPQHF
TGTGCCAGCAGTTATTTCGTGTTCAGGGACACCCCACTTGAAATGTCCAATCAGCCCCAGCATTTT
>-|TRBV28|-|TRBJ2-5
CASSLGAGEWETQYF
TGTGCCAGCAGTTTAGGAGCAGGGGAGTGGGAGACCCAGTACTTC
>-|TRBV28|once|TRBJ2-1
CASSFERAQGSNEQFF
TGTGCCAGCAGTTTTGAGCGGGCTCAAGGTTCCAATGAGCAGTTCTTC
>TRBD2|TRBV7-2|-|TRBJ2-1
CASTPRAGGYNEQFF
TGTGCCAGCACCCCCCGAGCGGGGGGTTACAATGAGCAGTTCTTC
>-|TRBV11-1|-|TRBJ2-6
CASSLGRSTSGANVLTF
TGTGCCAGCAGCTTAGGTCGGAGCACTTCTGGGGCCAACGTCCTGACTTTC